A single sample is the source of the 23 T cell receptor beta chains below, sequenced in a study of shared clonotypes between healthy human individuals. The data were produced by immunoSEQ multiplex PCR, yet TCRdb's version contains in-frame clones alone and is incomplete. The repertoire holds nearly 1,000,000 clones, with around three quarters as singletons. The sequenced sample consisted of memory CD4+ T cells sorted from blood. The sample's subset: CD45RA-negative fraction. The receptors stem from a man between 18 and 29 years old in good health.

This chain uses TRBV10-3 with TRBJ2-7, with 7 bases fitting TRBD2. The CDR3 sequence is 15 residues long. Germline values: CDR1 ENHRY, CDR2 SYGVKD. The V gene end was trimmed by 5 bases and the J gene end by 2 bases; junction bases not matched to a gene: 9. The CDR3 DNA reads as TGTGCCATCAGTTCATTGGGTCTAGCGGCCTACGAGCAGTACTTC. It yields the protein CAISSLGLAAYEQYF.

This clone has a handful of counts. CDR3: CATSRDLTTPGRETQYF. The CDR3 nucleotides are TGTGCCACCAGCAGAGATCTTACGACACCCGGACGGGAGACCCAGTACTTC. The rearrangement uses TRBV15 and TRBJ2-5; D is ambiguous. The CDR3 is made up of 17 amino acids. Germline V gives CDR1 LNHNV, CDR2 YYDKDF (reference sequence). V dropped 0 bases and J dropped 5 bases, with 19 bases sitting between them.

This clone is a singleton in its sample. This chain links TRBV15 with TRBJ1-3, with TRBD1 matching 7 bases. J gave up 0 bases and V 0 bases, and 2 bases lay outside the gene matches. CDR1 and CDR2 from the germline V gene are LNHNV and YYDKDF (reference sequence). This CDR3 contains 16 residues. The CDR3 region is CATSREQGISGNTIYF. The CDR3 DNA reads TGTGCCACCAGCAGAGAACAGGGGATCTCTGGAAACACCATATATTTT.

The chain couples TRBV5-6 to TRBJ2-7, with D perhaps TRBD2 (6 bases). The CDR3 runs 15 residues. Germline CDR1 and CDR2: SGHDT and YYEEEE. Trimming left V 0 bases short and J 3 bases short, with 13 bases between. CDR3 residues: CASSLVLAVDYEQYF. The CDR3 nucleotides read TGTGCCAGCAGCTTGGTTTTAGCGGTGGACTACGAGCAGTACTTC.

V is TRBV7-2 and J is TRBJ2-3; 9 positions match TRBD2. The CDR3 length is 14 residues. Germline V gene sequence: CDR1 SGHTA, CDR2 FQGNSA. J gave up 4 bases and V 5 bases, and 4 bases lay outside the gene matches. Written as DNA, the CDR3 is TGTGCCAGCAGCATTCGACTAGCGGCAGATACGCAGTATTTT. Its translation: CASSIRLAADTQYF.

V gene TRBV7-3 combines with J gene TRBJ2-2; D unresolved. Germline assignment: CDR1 SGHTA and CDR2 FQGTGA. Trimming removed 1 base from V and 2 bases from J, with 5 bases in between. This CDR3 is built from 14 residues. CDR3 sequence (DNA): TGTGCCAGCAGCTTAATGAGTAACACCGGGGAGCTGTTTTTT. Protein product: CASSLMSNTGELFF.

V is TRBV5-1 and J is TRBJ2-7; TRBD2 matches at 9 bases. Germline V gene lookup returns CDR1 SGHRS and CDR2 YFSETQ. V was clipped by 0 bases and J by 3 bases; unmatched bases: 4. The CDR3 covers 15 residues. CDR3 coding DNA: TGCGCCAGCAGCTTGGAGAGTAGCGGGAGCTACGAGCAGTACTTC. Amino acids: CASSLESSGSYEQYF.

The chain employs TRBV5-8 and TRBJ2-5; D call uncertain. Germline V gives CDR1 SGHTS, CDR2 YDEGEE. The ends were cut back, 0 bases at V and 6 bases at J, with 9 bases in the middle. CDR3 length: 13 amino acids. The CDR3 DNA reads TGTGCCAGCAGCTTGGGTATGGGGAAGACCCAGTACTTC. It specifies CASSLGMGKTQYF.

This chain uses TRBV11-2 with TRBJ2-3; TRBD1 matches at 7 bases. Germline V gene data show CDR1 as SGHAT and CDR2 as FQNNGV. This CDR3 contains 13 residues. The V segment lost 5 bases and the J segment 2 bases; nucleotides outside the gene matches: 1. CDR3: CASSGQVTDTQYF. DNA for the CDR3: TGTGCCAGCAGCGGACAGGTCACAGATACGCAGTATTTT.

V usage is TRBV27 and J usage is TRBJ2-5; no clear D. The V gene lost 5 bases and the J gene lost 0 bases, with 10 bases spanning the gap. The CDR3 has 14 residues. CDR1 and CDR2 (germline): MNHEY, SMNVEV (reference sequence). In DNA, the CDR3 is TGTGCCAGCAGTCCAAGGGTGAACCAAGAGACCCAGTACTTC. Its translation: CASSPRVNQETQYF.

This clone was picked up a small number of times. This chain joins TRBV9 and TRBJ1-6, with D perhaps TRBD1 (6 bases). This CDR3 is 14 amino acids long. Germline V lookup: CDR1 SGDLS, CDR2 YYNGEE. V gave up 3 bases and J gave up 10 bases, with 14 bases separating them. CDR3: CASSERYRASPLHF. In DNA, the CDR3 is TGTGCCAGCAGCGAGCGGTACAGGGCGTCACCCCTCCACTTT.

This clone has a single count. The CDR3 DNA is TGTGCCAGCAGCTTGCCGGGGTCCATGGGCGATGAGCAGTTCTTC. Translation: CASSLPGSMGDEQFF. The J gene is TRBJ2-1, the V gene TRBV5-4; weak D call: TRBD2 (5 bases). V was pared by 1 base and J by 8 bases, with 16 bases between. The CDR3 has 15 amino acids. In germline, CDR1 is SGHNT, CDR2 YYREEE (reference sequence). The entire variable domain, with the rest obtained from reference TRBV5-4 and TRBJ2-1, is as follows: ETGVTQSPTHLIKTRGQQVTLRCSSQSGHNTVSWYQQALGQGPQFIFQYYREEENGRGNFPPRFSGLQFPNYSSELNVNALELDDSALYLCASSLPGSMGDEQFFGPGTRLTVL.

This rearrangement joins TRBV6-5 to TRBJ2-4; no definite D call. V lost 2 bases and J lost 1, with 6 bases in between. This CDR3 is built from 14 residues. Germline-derived CDR1 and CDR2 are MNHEY and SVGAGI. The CDR3 sequence is CASSYGRAKNIQYF. For the CDR3, the DNA is TGTGCCAGCAGTTACGGGCGGGCCAAAAACATTCAGTACTTC.

Here the CDR3 reads CASSETDRAYEQYF. CDR3 DNA: TGTGCCAGCAGCGAAACGGACCGTGCCTACGAGCAGTACTTC. The genes are TRBV6-6 and TRBJ2-7; D not certain. The CDR3 runs to 14 residues. V dropped 6 bases and J dropped 2 bases, with 14 bases sitting between them. Per germline, CDR1 MNHNY and CDR2 SVGAGI (reference sequence).

The chain carries TRBV10-3 and TRBJ1-1; 10 bases line up with TRBD1. Germline values: CDR1 ENHRY, CDR2 SYGVKD. J gave up 1 base and V 7 bases, and 6 bases lay outside the gene matches. This CDR3 is built from 15 residues. The CDR3 DNA reads TGTGCCATCACTCCGACAGGGGGCGAGAACACTGAAGCTTTCTTT. Its protein product is CAITPTGGENTEAFF.

The V gene is TRBV19, the J gene TRBJ2-1; 7 nucleotides align to TRBD1. V gave up 7 bases and J gave up 3 bases; unmatched junction bases: 9. CDR3 length: 15 amino acids. Germline-derived CDR1 and CDR2 are LNHDA and SQIVND (reference sequence). The DNA of the CDR3 is TGTGCCAGTACCGTAACAGGGGTCAACTACAATGAGCAGTTCTTC. Translating gives CASTVTGVNYNEQFF.

This clone has a handful of counts. The V and J genes are TRBV6-6 and TRBJ2-4; D possibly corresponds to TRBD1 (6 bases). This CDR3 has 12 amino acids. Germline-derived CDR1 and CDR2 are MNHNY and SVGAGI (reference sequence). V was pared by 5 bases and J by 4 bases, with 6 bases between. CDR3 in DNA: TGTGCCAGCAGTACAGGGAAAAACATTCAGTACTTC. Its protein product is CASSTGKNIQYF.

The CDR3 sequence: CASSQEDSSGNTIYF. The DNA of the CDR3 is TGCGCCAGCAGCCAGGAGGACAGCTCTGGAAACACCATATATTTT. V and J are TRBV4-3 and TRBJ1-3; maybe TRBD1 (6 bases). The length of the CDR3 is 15 residues. Deletions cut 3 bases from V and 0 bases from J, with 9 bases between. Looked up from germline, CDR1 is LGHNA and CDR2 is YSLEER.

V is TRBV30 and J is TRBJ2-7; no reliable D call. Trimming shortened V by 5 bases and J by 2 bases, and 10 bases separated the two germline ends. The CDR3 has 12 residues. Germline V CDR1 and CDR2: GTSNPN, SVGIG (reference sequence). CDR3 loop: CAWGATPYEQYF. CDR3 DNA sequence: TGTGCCTGGGGTGCAACGCCCTACGAGCAGTACTTC.

The chain employs TRBV28 and TRBJ2-2; a possible D gene is TRBD1 (6 bases). This CDR3 is built from 17 residues. Germline loops: CDR1 MDHEN, CDR2 SYDVKM. Trimming removed 6 bases at V and 0 bases at J, with 17 bases between. CDR3 DNA sequence: TGTGCCAGCAGCACCGGCCTGGGGGCCTCGAACACCGGGGAGCTGTTTTTT. Its translation is CASSTGLGASNTGELFF.

This clone was found a few times. The J gene is TRBJ1-1, the V gene TRBV27; a weak D match, TRBD1 (5 bases). Germline loops: CDR1 MNHEY, CDR2 SMNVEV (reference sequence). The CDR3 totals 16 residues. With 0 bases removed from V and 1 base from J, the gap between germline ends came to 12 bases. CDR3 nucleotides: TGTGCCAGCAGTTTATCTCAGGGCAGGAGGAACACTGAAGCTTTCTTT. It is translated as CASSLSQGRRNTEAFF.

The genes are TRBV18 and TRBJ1-2, with TRBD1 matching 8 bases. The CDR3 totals 13 residues. Germline values: CDR1 KGHSH, CDR2 LQKENI. With V trimmed by 6 bases and J by 4 bases, 4 bases remained unmatched. CDR3 amino acids: CASSLQGAYGYTF. CDR3 in DNA: TGTGCCAGCTCTCTTCAGGGGGCCTATGGCTACACCTTC.

Concerning this clone itself: The same CDR3 is also encoded by other DNA sequences in this sample. CDR3 sequence reads: CASSLIGNTEAFF. CDR3 nucleotides: TGTGCCAGCAGTCTTATCGGGAACACTGAAGCTTTCTTT. The chain joins TRBV6-5 to TRBJ1-1; D is unclear. The CDR3 is 13 residues long. The V gene lost 5 bases and the J gene lost 1 base, with 8 bases spanning the gap. The V gene's germline CDR1 is MNHEY and CDR2 SVGAGI.